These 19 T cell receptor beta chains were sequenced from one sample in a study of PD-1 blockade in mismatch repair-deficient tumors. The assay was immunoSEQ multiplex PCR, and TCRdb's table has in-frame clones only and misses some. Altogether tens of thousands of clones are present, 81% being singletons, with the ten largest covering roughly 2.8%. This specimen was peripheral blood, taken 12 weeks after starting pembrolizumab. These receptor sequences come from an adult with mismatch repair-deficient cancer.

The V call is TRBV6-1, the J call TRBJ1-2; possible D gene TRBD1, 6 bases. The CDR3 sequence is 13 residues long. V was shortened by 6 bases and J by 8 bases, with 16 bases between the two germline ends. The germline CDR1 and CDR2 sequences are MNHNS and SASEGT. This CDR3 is CASSRDRFQGYTF. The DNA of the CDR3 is TGTGCCAGCAGCCGAGACAGGTTCCAGGGCTACACCTTC.

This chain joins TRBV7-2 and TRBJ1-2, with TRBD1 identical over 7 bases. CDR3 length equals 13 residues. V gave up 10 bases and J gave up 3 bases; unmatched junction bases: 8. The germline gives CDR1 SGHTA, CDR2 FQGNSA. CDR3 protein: CATGQVWDYGYTF. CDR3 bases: TGTGCCACCGGACAGGTGTGGGACTATGGCTACACCTTC.

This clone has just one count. The CDR3 reads CASSPWTGGSYEQYF. The CDR3 region has the DNA TGTGCCAGCAGTCCCTGGACAGGTGGCTCCTACGAGCAGTACTTC. This chain connects TRBV6-1 to TRBJ2-7; the match to TRBD1 covers 7 bases. Trimming cost V 5 bases and J 0 bases; bases outside gene matches: 7. The CDR3 has 15 residues. The germline V gene has CDR1 MNHNS and CDR2 SASEGT.

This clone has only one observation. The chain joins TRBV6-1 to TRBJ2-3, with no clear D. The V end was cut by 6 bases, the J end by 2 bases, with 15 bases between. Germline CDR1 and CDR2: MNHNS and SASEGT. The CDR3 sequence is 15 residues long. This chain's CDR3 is CASSPEIRYTDTQYF. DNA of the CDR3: TGTGCCAGCAGCCCCGAGATCAGGTACACAGATACGCAGTATTTT.

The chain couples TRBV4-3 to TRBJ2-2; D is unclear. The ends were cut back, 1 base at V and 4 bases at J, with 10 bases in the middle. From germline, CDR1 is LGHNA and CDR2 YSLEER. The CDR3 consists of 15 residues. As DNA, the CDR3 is TGCGCCAGCAGCCAAGGAGACCCGGTCACCGGGGAGCTGTTTTTT. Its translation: CASSQGDPVTGELFF.

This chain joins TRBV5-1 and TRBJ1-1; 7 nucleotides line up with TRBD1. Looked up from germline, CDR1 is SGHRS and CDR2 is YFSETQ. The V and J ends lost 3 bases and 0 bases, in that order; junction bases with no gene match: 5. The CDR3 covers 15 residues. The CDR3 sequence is CASSWGQPMNTEAFF. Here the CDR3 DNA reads TGCGCCAGCAGCTGGGGACAGCCCATGAACACTGAAGCTTTCTTT.

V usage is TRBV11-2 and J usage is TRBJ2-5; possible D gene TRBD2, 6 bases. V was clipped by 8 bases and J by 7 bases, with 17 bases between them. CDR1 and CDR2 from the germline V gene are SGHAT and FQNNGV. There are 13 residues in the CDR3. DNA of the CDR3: TGTGCCAGCCCCATCGGTTTGGGAGGGACCCAGTACTTC. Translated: CASPIGLGGTQYF.

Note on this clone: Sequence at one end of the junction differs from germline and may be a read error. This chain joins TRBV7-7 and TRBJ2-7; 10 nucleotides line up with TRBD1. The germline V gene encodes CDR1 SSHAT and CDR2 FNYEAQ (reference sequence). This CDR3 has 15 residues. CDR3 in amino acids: CASSSGTGASYEQYF. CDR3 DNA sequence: TGTGCTAGCAGCTCCGGGACAGGGGCTTCCTACGAGCAGTACTTC.

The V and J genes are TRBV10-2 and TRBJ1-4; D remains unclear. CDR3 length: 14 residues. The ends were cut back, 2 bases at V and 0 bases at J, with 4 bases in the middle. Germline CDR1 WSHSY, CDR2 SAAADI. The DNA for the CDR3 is TGCGCCAGCAGTGAGGCGGCAACTAATGAAAAACTGTTTTTT. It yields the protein CASSEAATNEKLFF.

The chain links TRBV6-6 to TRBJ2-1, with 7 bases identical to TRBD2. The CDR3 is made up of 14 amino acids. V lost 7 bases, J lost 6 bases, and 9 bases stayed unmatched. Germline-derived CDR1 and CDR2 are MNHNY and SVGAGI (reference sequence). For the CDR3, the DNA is TGTGCCAGCAAATGGGGCGGGAGAGGCAATGAGCAGTTCTTC. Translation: CASKWGGRGNEQFF.

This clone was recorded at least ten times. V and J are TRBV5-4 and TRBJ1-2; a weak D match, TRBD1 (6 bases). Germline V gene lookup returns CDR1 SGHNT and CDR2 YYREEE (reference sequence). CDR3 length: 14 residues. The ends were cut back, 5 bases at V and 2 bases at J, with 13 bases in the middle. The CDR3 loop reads CASRGPGHNYGYTF. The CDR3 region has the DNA TGTGCCAGCAGGGGGCCGGGACACAACTATGGCTACACCTTC.

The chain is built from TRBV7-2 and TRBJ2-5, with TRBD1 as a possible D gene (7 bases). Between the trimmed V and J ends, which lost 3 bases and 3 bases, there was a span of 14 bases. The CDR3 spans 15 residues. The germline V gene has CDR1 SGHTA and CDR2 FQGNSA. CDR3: CASSFGGTEEETQYF. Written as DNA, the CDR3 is TGTGCCAGCAGCTTTGGGGGGACAGAAGAAGAGACCCAGTACTTC.

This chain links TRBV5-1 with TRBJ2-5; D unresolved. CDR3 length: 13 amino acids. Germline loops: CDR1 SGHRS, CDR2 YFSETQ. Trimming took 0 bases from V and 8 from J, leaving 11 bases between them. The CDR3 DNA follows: TGCGCCAGCAGCTTGGAAACAGCTCAAACCCAGTACTTC. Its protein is CASSLETAQTQYF.

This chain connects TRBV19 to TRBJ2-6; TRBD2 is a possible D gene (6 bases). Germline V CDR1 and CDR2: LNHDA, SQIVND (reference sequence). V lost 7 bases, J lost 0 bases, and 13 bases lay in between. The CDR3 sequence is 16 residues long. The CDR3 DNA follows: TGTGCCAGTACCCGGGGGATCGGCTCTGGGGCCAACGTCCTGACTTTC. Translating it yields CASTRGIGSGANVLTF.

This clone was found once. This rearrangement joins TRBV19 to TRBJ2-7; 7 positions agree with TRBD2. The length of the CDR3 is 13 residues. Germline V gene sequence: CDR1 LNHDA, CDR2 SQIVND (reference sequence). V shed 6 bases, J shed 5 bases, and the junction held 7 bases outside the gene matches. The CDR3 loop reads CASRRRESHEQYF. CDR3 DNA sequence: TGTGCCAGTAGACGGCGGGAGAGCCACGAGCAGTACTTC.

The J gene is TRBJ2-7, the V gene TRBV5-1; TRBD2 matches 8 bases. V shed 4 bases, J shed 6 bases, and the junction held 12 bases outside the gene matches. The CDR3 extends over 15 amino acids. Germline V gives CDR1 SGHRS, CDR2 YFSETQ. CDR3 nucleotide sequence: TGCGCCAGCAGCAAAGGGACTAGTAGTGCGGCCGAGCAGTACTTC. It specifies CASSKGTSSAAEQYF.

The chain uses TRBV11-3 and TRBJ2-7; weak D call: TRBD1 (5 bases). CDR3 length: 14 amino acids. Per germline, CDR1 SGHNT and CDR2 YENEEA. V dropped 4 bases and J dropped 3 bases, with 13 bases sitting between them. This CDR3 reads CASSSLDTHYEQYF. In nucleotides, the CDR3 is TGTGCCAGCAGCTCCCTGGACACACACTACGAGCAGTACTTC.

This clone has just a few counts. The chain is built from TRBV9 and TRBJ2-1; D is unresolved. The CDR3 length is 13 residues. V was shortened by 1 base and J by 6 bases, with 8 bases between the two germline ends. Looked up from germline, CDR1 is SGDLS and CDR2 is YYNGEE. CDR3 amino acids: CASSVSEVNEQFF. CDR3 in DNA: TGTGCCAGCAGCGTAAGCGAGGTCAATGAGCAGTTCTTC. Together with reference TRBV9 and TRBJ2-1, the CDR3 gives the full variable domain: DSGVTQTPKHLITATGQRVTLRCSPRSGDLSVYWYQQSLDQGLQFLIQYYNGEERAKGNILERFSAQQFPDLHSELNLSSLELGDSALYFCASSVSEVNEQFFGPGTRLTVL.

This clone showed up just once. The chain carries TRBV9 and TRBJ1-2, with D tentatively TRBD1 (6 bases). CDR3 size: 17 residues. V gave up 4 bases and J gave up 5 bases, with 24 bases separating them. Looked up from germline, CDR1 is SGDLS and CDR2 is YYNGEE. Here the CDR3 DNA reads TGTGCCAGCAGCTCACTCCCCTCAGGGGCAAGGGGATATGGCTACACCTTC. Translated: CASSSLPSGARGYGYTF.